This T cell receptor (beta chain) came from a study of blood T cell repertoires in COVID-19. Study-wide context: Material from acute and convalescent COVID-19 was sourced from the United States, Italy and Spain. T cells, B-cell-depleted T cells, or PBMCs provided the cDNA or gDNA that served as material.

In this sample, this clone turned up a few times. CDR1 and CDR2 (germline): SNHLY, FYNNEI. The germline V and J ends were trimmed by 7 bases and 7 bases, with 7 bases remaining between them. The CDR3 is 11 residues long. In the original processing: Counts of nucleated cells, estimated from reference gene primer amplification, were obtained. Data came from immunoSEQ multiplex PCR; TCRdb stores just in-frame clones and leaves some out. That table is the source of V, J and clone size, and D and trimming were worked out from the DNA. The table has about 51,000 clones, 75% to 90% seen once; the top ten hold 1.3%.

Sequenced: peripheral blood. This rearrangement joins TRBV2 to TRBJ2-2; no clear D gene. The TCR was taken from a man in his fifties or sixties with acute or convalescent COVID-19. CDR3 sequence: CASKALGELFF. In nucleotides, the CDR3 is TGTGCCAGCAAAGCCCTCGGGGAGCTGTTTTTT.